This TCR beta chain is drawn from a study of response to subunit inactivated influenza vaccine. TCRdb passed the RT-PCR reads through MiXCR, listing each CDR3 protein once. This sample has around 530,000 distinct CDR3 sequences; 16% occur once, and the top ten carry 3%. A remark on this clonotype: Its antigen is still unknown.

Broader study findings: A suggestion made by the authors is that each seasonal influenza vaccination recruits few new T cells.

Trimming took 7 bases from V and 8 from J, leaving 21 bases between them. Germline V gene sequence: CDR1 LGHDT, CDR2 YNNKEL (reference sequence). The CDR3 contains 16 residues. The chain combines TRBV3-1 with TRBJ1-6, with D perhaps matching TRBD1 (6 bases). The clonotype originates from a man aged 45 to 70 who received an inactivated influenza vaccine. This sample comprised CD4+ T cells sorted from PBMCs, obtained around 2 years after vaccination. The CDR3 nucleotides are TGTGCCAGCACCTCGGGGGGGGCGCGTTTGGATTCACCCCTCCACTTT. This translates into CASTSGGARLDSPLHF.